Reported below is one T cell receptor beta chain. No antigen is known for it. Sequencing used immunoSEQ v3. Survey-level samples got about 2 million read pairs; deep-level samples got about 5-6 million. Data came from immunoSEQ multiplex PCR; TCRdb stores just in-frame clones and leaves some out. The sample records 95,000 or so clones, about three fifths being singletons. The CDR3 is made up of 14 amino acids. Per the germline V gene, CDR1 is SGHTA and CDR2 is FQGNSA. Trimming removed 8 bases from V and 8 bases from J; junction bases left unmatched: 12. These data come from a study of TIL therapy for anti-PD-1-resistant metastatic lung cancer. Study-wide results and limits: TIL cultures after expansion showed higher clonality and lower diversity than baseline tumor (median about 6% vs 30%).

Sample time point: pre-treatment sample, taken before nivolumab and TIL therapy. Tumor tissue came from excised metastases, mostly pleural nodules or supraclavicular lymph nodes. The chain joins TRBV7-2 to TRBJ1-2, with TRBD1 matching 9 bases. The source material was tumor tissue, sampled at baseline. This TCR derives from a person aged 25 to 80 with non-small cell lung cancer. The CDR3 DNA reads as TGTGCCAGCGGGTGGGACAGGGCTGCAGGAGGCTACACCTTC. Its protein is CASGWDRAAGGYTF.